Below, 32 T cell receptor beta chains from the same sample are listed, as sequenced in a study of glioma-infiltrating T cells. Amplification of TCR alpha and beta CDR3 regions from RNA used iRepertoire nested multiplex PCR. TCRdb ran MiXCR on the multiplex PCR reads and lists one entry per CDR3 protein. The sample comprises 100,000 to 150,000 distinct CDR3 sequences, about 25% of which are singletons, and 25% to 30% rests with the top ten. Sequencing was done on a sample of glioma tissue, nonneoplastic brain tissue, or PBMCs (not recorded which). The receptors come from a human donor with low-grade glioma or glioblastoma, undergoing nonglioma brain surgery, or in good health (not recorded which).

This clonotype came up a few times. The J gene is TRBJ2-1, the V gene TRBV7-3, with TRBD2 identical over 9 bases. From germline, CDR1 is SGHTA and CDR2 FQGTGA. There are 16 residues in the CDR3. J was trimmed by 3 bases and V by 5 bases; bases with no gene match: 8. The CDR3 DNA reads as TGTGCCAGCAGCAAATCCGGGACTAGCTACTACAATGAGCAGTTCTTC. It specifies CASSKSGTSYYNEQFF.

This clonotype was seen a few times. The V and J genes are TRBV6-7 and TRBJ2-7; a possible D gene is TRBD2 (5 bases). TRBV6-7 is flagged as an ORF with uncertain function. The CDR3 has 14 residues. V lost 6 bases, J lost 0 bases, and 12 bases lay in between. For the CDR3, the DNA is TGTGCCAGCAGCCCCCTAGCAAGCTCCTACGAGCAGTACGTC. Translating gives CASSPLASSYEQYV.

CDR3 sequence reads: CSVAGTYSGNTIYF. The CDR3 coding sequence is TGCAGCGTTGCGGGGACGTACTCTGGAAACACCATATATTTT. The chain uses TRBV29-1 and TRBJ1-3; D is possibly TRBD1 (5 bases). The germline V gene has CDR1 SQVTM and CDR2 ANQGSEA. The CDR3 contains 14 residues. V lost 4 bases and J 0 bases, leaving 10 bases between the germline ends. Based on the CDR3 plus reference TRBV29-1 and TRBJ1-3, the full variable domain is SAVISQKPSRDICQRGTSLTIQCQVDSQVTMMFWYRQQPGQSLTLIATANQGSEATYESGFVIDKFPISRPNLTFSTLTVSNMSPEDSSIYLCSVAGTYSGNTIYFGEGSWLTVV.

This clonotype was counted a few times. The rearrangement joins TRBV12-3 or TRBV12-4 to TRBJ2-3; D call uncertain. V dropped 3 bases and J dropped 3 bases, with 4 bases sitting between them. This CDR3 comprises 12 residues. In DNA, the CDR3 is TGTGCCAGCAGTTTTTTTACAGATACGCAGTATTTT. Residues: CASSFFTDTQYF.

This clonotype was detected ten times or more. This chain connects TRBV6-2 or TRBV6-3 to TRBJ2-3; possible D gene TRBD2, 6 bases. The germline V gene encodes CDR1 MNHEY and CDR2 SVGEGT. The length of the CDR3 is 15 residues. V lost 6 bases, J lost 4 bases, and 17 bases lay in between. CDR3 bases: TGTGCCAGCAGCCTAGCGAACCGGGCGTCAGATACGCAGTATTTT. Translation gives CASSLANRASDTQYF.

In this sample, this clonotype turned up a few times. The chain combines TRBV7-2 with TRBJ2-5; weak D call: TRBD1 (6 bases). Between the trimmed V and J ends, which lost 5 bases and 2 bases, there was a span of 15 bases. The CDR3 is 15 amino acids. CDR1 SGHTA and CDR2 FQGNSA come from the germline V gene. This chain's CDR3 is CASSTTGTPQETQYF. DNA of the CDR3: TGTGCCAGCAGCACCACCGGGACACCACAAGAGACCCAGTACTTC.

The chain combines TRBV7-9 with TRBJ2-6; D is perhaps TRBD1 (6 bases). Trimming stripped 4 bases from V and 2 bases from J, with 9 bases between. The CDR3 extends over 15 amino acids. The germline gives CDR1 SEHNR, CDR2 FQNEAQ (reference sequence). As DNA, the CDR3 is TGTGCCAGCAGCTCCCCAGGGGCTGGGGCCAACGTCCTGACTTTC. Its protein product is CASSSPGAGANVLTF.

This clonotype turned up a few times. V gene TRBV7-6 combines with J gene TRBJ2-1; possibly TRBD1 or TRBD2 for D (5 bases each). Looked up from germline, CDR1 is SGHVS and CDR2 is FNYEAQ. Between the trimmed V and J ends, which lost 5 bases and 9 bases, there was a span of 20 bases. The CDR3 totals 15 residues. The CDR3 loop reads CASSLRDGTSSEQFF. The CDR3 nucleotides are TGTGCCAGCAGCCTTCGGGACGGAACTTCCTCTGAGCAGTTCTTC.

In DNA, the CDR3 is TGTGCCAGCAGTTTAGTGACAGGGGGGATAAAGACCCAGTACTTC. It is translated as CASSLVTGGIKTQYF. The chain joins TRBV12-3 or TRBV12-4 to TRBJ2-5, with 9 nucleotides matching TRBD1. With V trimmed by 1 base and J by 6 bases, 6 bases remained unmatched. The CDR3 is made up of 15 amino acids.

The chain has TRBV29-1 and TRBJ2-5; D tentatively fits TRBD1 or TRBD2 (5 bases each). The CDR3 totals 13 residues. The V and J ends lost 5 bases and 6 bases respectively, with 16 bases between them. Germline CDR1 and CDR2: SQVTM and ANQGSEA. DNA of the CDR3: TGCAGCGTTACACATGGACCGGGGCAGACCCAGTACTTC. Amino acids: CSVTHGPGQTQYF.

This clonotype has a handful of counts. The CDR3 coding sequence is TGTGCCAGCAGCCCCGGTGTAGATACGCAGTATTTT. Its protein is CASSPGVDTQYF. V and J are TRBV11-2 and TRBJ2-3; D is uncertain. From germline, CDR1 is SGHAT and CDR2 FQNNGV. V was pared by 5 bases and J by 5 bases, with 8 bases between. The CDR3 sequence is 12 residues long.

This clonotype was counted at least ten times. CDR3 amino acids: CSARGQGDQPQHF. CDR3 bases: TGCAGTGCTCGCGGACAGGGTGATCAGCCCCAGCATTTT. The chain links TRBV20-1 to TRBJ1-5; 8 bases are a match to TRBD1. The CDR3 is 13 residues long. Germline CDR1 DFQATT, CDR2 SNEGSKA (reference sequence). V shed 5 bases, J shed 5 bases, and the junction held 5 bases outside the gene matches.

Only a few counts were recorded for this clonotype. The chain joins TRBV6-2 or TRBV6-3 to TRBJ1-1; maybe TRBD1 (5 bases). Germline values: CDR1 MNHEY, CDR2 SVGEGT. V dropped 7 bases and J dropped 1 base, with 13 bases sitting between them. CDR3 length equals 14 residues. The chain's CDR3 is CASIQQGGNTEAFF. In DNA form, the CDR3 reads TGTGCCAGCATCCAGCAGGGTGGGAACACTGAAGCTTTCTTT.

This chain uses TRBV6-6 with TRBJ1-2; no firm D call. CDR3 length: 12 residues. Germline CDR1 and CDR2: MNHNY and SVGAGI (reference sequence). V lost 2 bases and J lost 13, with 14 bases in between. This CDR3 reads CASSYRRFLFTF. CDR3 sequence (DNA): TGTGCCAGCAGTTACCGACGGTTCCTTTTCACCTTC.

This clonotype showed up many times. The V gene is TRBV7-2, the J gene TRBJ1-1, with D perhaps matching TRBD1 (5 bases). CDR1 is SGHTA and CDR2 is FQGNSA in the germline V gene. The CDR3 loop spans 14 amino acids. Deletions cut 6 bases from V and 6 bases from J, with 17 bases between. The CDR3 nucleotides read TGTGCCAGCAGGGGCCAGGGCAGCCGATCTGAAGCTTTCTTT. Residues: CASRGQGSRSEAFF.

At least ten counts were recorded for this clonotype. The chain couples TRBV6-1 to TRBJ2-2; unclear D gene. The V gene's germline CDR1 is MNHNS and CDR2 SASEGT. The CDR3 runs to 13 residues. Trimming left V 6 bases short and J 2 bases short, with 7 bases between. CDR3 amino acids: CASRTINTGELFF. For the CDR3, the DNA is TGTGCCAGCAGAACCATTAACACCGGGGAGCTGTTTTTT.

This clonotype was seen many times. The chain combines TRBV20-1 with TRBJ1-6, with 9 bases fitting TRBD1. Germline V gene lookup returns CDR1 DFQATT and CDR2 SNEGSKA (reference sequence). There are 15 residues in the CDR3. V shed 3 bases and J 7 bases; nucleotides not matched to a gene: 7. As DNA, the CDR3 is TGCAGTGCTAGGGTTACAGGGGGCCGGAATTCACCCCTCCACTTT. It specifies CSARVTGGRNSPLHF.

Concerning this clonotype: It may be a read error: a sequence one base away is much more abundant. The rearrangement links TRBV28 to TRBJ1-2; a weak D match, TRBD1 (6 bases). The CDR3 is 16 residues long. Germline CDR1 MDHEN, CDR2 SYDVKM. V was pared by 6 bases and J by 0 bases, with 17 bases between. The CDR3 DNA sequence: TGTGCCAGCAGCTCAAAAATGGACAGAACTAACTATGGCTACACCTTC. The encoded protein is CASSSKMDRTNYGYTF.

This clonotype was seen a handful of times. The chain is built from TRBV20-1 and TRBJ2-5; D could derive from TRBD1 or TRBD2 (7 bases each). V was trimmed by 0 bases and J by 5 bases, leaving 13 bases between them. The CDR3 consists of 14 residues. The V gene's germline CDR1 is DFQATT and CDR2 SNEGSKA (reference sequence). Here the CDR3 DNA reads TGCAGTGCTAGAGAACTCCAGGGGGGGGAGACCCAGTACTTC. It yields the protein CSARELQGGETQYF.

This clonotype was detected only a few times. The chain employs TRBV29-1 and TRBJ2-1, with D perhaps matching TRBD1 or TRBD2 (5 bases each). The length of the CDR3 is 10 residues. Trimming took 7 bases from V and 11 from J, leaving 12 bases between them. CDR1 and CDR2 (germline): SQVTM, ANQGSEA. CDR3 nucleotides: TGCAGCGCCGATAGGGACCAGCAGTTCTTC. It specifies CSADRDQQFF.

The rearrangement links TRBV19 to TRBJ2-3, with a weak D call TRBD1 (5 bases). This CDR3 is 13 amino acids long. Germline V gene lookup returns CDR1 LNHDA and CDR2 SQIVND (reference sequence). V was cut by 9 bases and J by 7 bases, with 17 bases left in between. CDR3 sequence reads: CASLSGYRNTQYF. DNA of the CDR3: TGTGCCAGCCTCTCAGGGTATCGAAATACGCAGTATTTT.

This sequence joins TRBV10-1 and TRBJ1-3; D unclear. CDR3 length: 15 residues. Germline lookup yields CDR1 WNHNN and CDR2 SYGVQD (reference sequence). Trimming took off 0 bases at V and 0 bases at J, with 6 bases between the two ends. In DNA, the CDR3 is TGCGCCAGCAGTGAGTCGCCGGTCTCTGGAAACACCATATATTTT. This codes for CASSESPVSGNTIYF.

In this sample, this clonotype turned up a few times. The chain links TRBV24-1 to TRBJ2-7; either TRBD1 or TRBD2 may supply D (6 bases each). CDR1 is KGHDR, CDR2 SFDVKD, per germline. CDR3 size: 12 residues. Between the trimmed V and J ends, which lost 9 bases and 9 bases, there was a span of 17 bases. The CDR3 is CATQGGRRVQYV. DNA for the CDR3: TGTGCCACCCAAGGGGGGCGCCGCGTGCAGTACGTC.

This clonotype showed up just a few times. The J gene is TRBJ2-1, the V gene TRBV7-9, with D possibly TRBD2 on 6 matching bases. Between the trimmed V and J ends, which lost 5 bases and 7 bases, there was a span of 15 bases. This CDR3 comprises 14 residues. Germline lookup yields CDR1 SEHNR and CDR2 FQNEAQ (reference sequence). CDR3: CASSPGPGVNEQFF. CDR3 nucleotide sequence: TGTGCCAGCAGCCCCGGCCCGGGGGTGAATGAGCAGTTCTTC. Drawing the rest from reference TRBV7-9 and TRBJ2-1, the complete variable domain is DTGVSQNPRHKITKRGQNVTFRCDPISEHNRLYWYRQTLGQGPEFLTYFQNEAQLEKSRLLSDRFSAERPKGSFSTLEIQRTEQGDSAMYLCASSPGPGVNEQFFGPGTRLTVL.

The chain employs TRBV3-1 and TRBJ2-3; TRBD2 matches 12 bases. The J call may be faulty, since TRBJ2-5 better matches the DNA end. Germline V gene sequence: CDR1 LGHDT, CDR2 YNNKEL (reference sequence). This CDR3 spans 15 amino acids. The CDR3 nucleotides are TGTGCCAGCAGCCAAACTAGCGGGGGGAAAAAGACCCAGTACTTC. As protein: CASSQTSGGKKTQYF.

The chain combines TRBV28 with TRBJ1-2; D unresolved. This CDR3 is built from 13 residues. Trimming removed 4 bases from V and 8 bases from J, with 14 bases in between. CDR1 MDHEN and CDR2 SYDVKM come from the germline V gene. CDR3 sequence reads: CASSSTALRGYTF. CDR3 bases: TGTGCCAGCAGTTCCACGGCCCTAAGGGGCTACACCTTC.

This clonotype was seen only a few times. The V and J genes are TRBV2 and TRBJ1-2; D gene unclear. Per germline, CDR1 SNHLY and CDR2 FYNNEI. The CDR3 runs 13 residues. Trimming stripped 3 bases from V and 0 bases from J, with 5 bases between. The CDR3 is CASSERANYGYTF. DNA of the CDR3: TGTGCCAGCAGTGAGAGAGCTAACTATGGCTACACCTTC.

This clonotype was seen only a few times. The chain recombines TRBV20-1 with TRBJ1-2; D gene ambiguous. From germline, CDR1 is DFQATT and CDR2 SNEGSKA (reference sequence). The CDR3 has 14 amino acids. Trimming took off 0 bases at V and 4 bases at J, with 12 bases between the two ends. The CDR3: CSARDPTEIYGYTF. The CDR3 DNA sequence: TGCAGTGCTAGAGATCCAACGGAAATCTATGGCTACACCTTC.

In this sample, this clonotype turned up many times. This chain uses TRBV7-9 with TRBJ1-6; 9 positions match TRBD1. From germline, CDR1 is SEHNR and CDR2 FQNEAQ (reference sequence). The CDR3 contains 17 residues. V was pared by 7 bases and J by 0 bases, with 7 bases of the junction left unmatched. For the CDR3, the DNA is TGTGCCAGCACTGGAGGGACAGGGAGCTCCTATAATTCACCCCTCCACTTT. It codes for CASTGGTGSSYNSPLHF.

This clonotype was seen repeatedly, ten times or more. DNA of the CDR3: TGTGCCAGCAGCTTCCCACAGACCACCTCGAACACTGAAGCTTTCTTT. Its protein product is CASSFPQTTSNTEAFF. This chain uses TRBV7-9 with TRBJ1-1; D call uncertain. Trimming took off 3 bases at V and 1 base at J, with 15 bases between the two ends. Germline assignment: CDR1 SEHNR and CDR2 FQNEAQ (reference sequence). CDR3 length: 16 amino acids.

This clonotype turned up a few times. V usage is TRBV4-1 and J usage is TRBJ2-7, with D tentatively TRBD1 (6 bases). Trimming removed 1 base at V and 2 bases at J, with 12 bases between. From germline, CDR1 is MGHRA and CDR2 YSYEKL. The CDR3 totals 15 residues. The CDR3 sequence: CASSQASGQPYEQYV. CDR3 sequence (DNA): TGCGCCAGCAGCCAAGCCTCAGGACAGCCCTACGAGCAGTACGTC.

This clonotype showed up just a few times. The chain uses TRBV20-1 and TRBJ2-1; 11 nucleotides align to TRBD2. J was trimmed by 3 bases and V by 6 bases; bases with no gene match: 7. The CDR3 extends over 15 amino acids. Germline V gene lookup returns CDR1 DFQATT and CDR2 SNEGSKA (reference sequence). This chain's CDR3 is CSAAPSGGHYNEQFF. The DNA for the CDR3 is TGCAGTGCCGCTCCTAGCGGGGGGCACTACAATGAGCAGTTCTTC.